The T cell receptor beta chain described here comes from a study of T cells after yellow fever vaccination (dated by TCRdb to between 2019 and 2020). Context from the whole study: The SMART-Seq v4 Ultra Low Input RNA kit was used to prepare libraries from fractions with low cell numbers. Bulk TCR alpha and beta repertoires were sequenced longitudinally to track T-cell clones before and after primary and booster YFV17D yellow fever vaccination. The cohort comprised two healthy male donors, one aged 18 to 29 and one aged 30 to 40 years. Blood was collected at multiple timepoints before and after primary and secondary immunization, and bulk PBMC replicates and cell subsets were isolated. Overall results and qualifications from the work: Compared with the primary T-cell response, the secondary T-cell response was weaker but faster, peaking on day 5 rather than day 15. Only a couple of donors were included in the study, so the extent to which the findings can be generalized is limited. Most clones expanded after primary vaccination were re-detected after the booster (just under 97% of CD4 and approximately 88% of CD8), suggesting broad memory maintenance. Computational filtering was needed because FACS-sorted repertoires could contain abundant contaminating clonotypes from the bulk population. A small fraction of clonotypes showed up in both the CD4 and CD8 compartments, probably as a result of convergent recombination.

TCR cDNA was made using 5'RACE template switching, a step that added a universal primer site and unique molecular identifiers. Priming of cDNA synthesis was performed from both the TCR alpha and TCR beta constant segments. Library amplification involved two PCR steps, and the second step added sample barcodes and sequencing adapters. Sequencing of the libraries was done on either Illumina HiSeq 2500 (2x100 bp) or NovaSeq (2x150 bp). The authors processed their data as follows. MIGEC was used to demultiplex reads and collapse the reads into UMI consensus sequences, and MiXCR was used for V(D)J alignment. Vaccine-responding clonotypes were identified with edgeR using replicate PBMC samples, with FDR below 0.01 and a log2 fold change above 5 up to day 15 being required. CD4 or CD8 identity was assigned to each bulk clonotype according to whether the clonotype was present at higher abundance in the sequenced CD4 repertoire or the sequenced CD8 repertoire. Clones were called with MiXCR by TCRdb after fastp trimmed the public reads at Q25, and only in-frame beta chains were retained. Merged by CDR3 protein, the rows form single entries marked with the most common genes and DNA. TCRdb's processing, not the authors' own work, is the source of the V and J calls. For this sample the table gives 360,000 or so distinct CDR3 sequences, of which around 10% were detected only once. Less than 20% of the sample lies in the top ten.

Reading from cysteine to phenylalanine, the CDR3 counts 17 amino acids. The read is trimmed to its CDR3 DNA, 51 bases read in frame from base 1. From a lookup of the germline V gene, CDR1 and CDR2 are LGHNA and YSLEER. Ends trimmed: V by 0 bases, J by 3 bases; bases unmatched to a gene: 5. This specimen's treatment or condition label, per the study, means: live attenuated yellow fever vaccine strain. At every blood-draw timepoint, two biological replicates of bulk PBMCs were collected. PBMCs were isolated from peripheral blood using a standard Ficoll-Paque protocol. TriZol was used to extract RNA from bulk PBMCs, CD4 and CD8 fractions, and dextramer-positive and dextramer-negative fractions. This clonotype was seen ten or more times. The specificity of this receptor is unknown. Base-call qualities are not available, and no considerably larger clone is one nucleotide away.

This sequence originates from a man aged 18 to 35 who received the YFV17D yellow fever vaccine. The rearranged chain carries TRBV4-3 and TRBJ2-3; a stretch of 11 junction bases matches TRBD1. The input for sequencing was PBMCs, taken on the day of the first yellow fever vaccination. The DNA sequence is given as TGCGCCAGCAGCCAAGAGGGACAGGGGGTGACGACAGATACGCAGTATTTT. This translates into CASSQEGQGVTTDTQYF.